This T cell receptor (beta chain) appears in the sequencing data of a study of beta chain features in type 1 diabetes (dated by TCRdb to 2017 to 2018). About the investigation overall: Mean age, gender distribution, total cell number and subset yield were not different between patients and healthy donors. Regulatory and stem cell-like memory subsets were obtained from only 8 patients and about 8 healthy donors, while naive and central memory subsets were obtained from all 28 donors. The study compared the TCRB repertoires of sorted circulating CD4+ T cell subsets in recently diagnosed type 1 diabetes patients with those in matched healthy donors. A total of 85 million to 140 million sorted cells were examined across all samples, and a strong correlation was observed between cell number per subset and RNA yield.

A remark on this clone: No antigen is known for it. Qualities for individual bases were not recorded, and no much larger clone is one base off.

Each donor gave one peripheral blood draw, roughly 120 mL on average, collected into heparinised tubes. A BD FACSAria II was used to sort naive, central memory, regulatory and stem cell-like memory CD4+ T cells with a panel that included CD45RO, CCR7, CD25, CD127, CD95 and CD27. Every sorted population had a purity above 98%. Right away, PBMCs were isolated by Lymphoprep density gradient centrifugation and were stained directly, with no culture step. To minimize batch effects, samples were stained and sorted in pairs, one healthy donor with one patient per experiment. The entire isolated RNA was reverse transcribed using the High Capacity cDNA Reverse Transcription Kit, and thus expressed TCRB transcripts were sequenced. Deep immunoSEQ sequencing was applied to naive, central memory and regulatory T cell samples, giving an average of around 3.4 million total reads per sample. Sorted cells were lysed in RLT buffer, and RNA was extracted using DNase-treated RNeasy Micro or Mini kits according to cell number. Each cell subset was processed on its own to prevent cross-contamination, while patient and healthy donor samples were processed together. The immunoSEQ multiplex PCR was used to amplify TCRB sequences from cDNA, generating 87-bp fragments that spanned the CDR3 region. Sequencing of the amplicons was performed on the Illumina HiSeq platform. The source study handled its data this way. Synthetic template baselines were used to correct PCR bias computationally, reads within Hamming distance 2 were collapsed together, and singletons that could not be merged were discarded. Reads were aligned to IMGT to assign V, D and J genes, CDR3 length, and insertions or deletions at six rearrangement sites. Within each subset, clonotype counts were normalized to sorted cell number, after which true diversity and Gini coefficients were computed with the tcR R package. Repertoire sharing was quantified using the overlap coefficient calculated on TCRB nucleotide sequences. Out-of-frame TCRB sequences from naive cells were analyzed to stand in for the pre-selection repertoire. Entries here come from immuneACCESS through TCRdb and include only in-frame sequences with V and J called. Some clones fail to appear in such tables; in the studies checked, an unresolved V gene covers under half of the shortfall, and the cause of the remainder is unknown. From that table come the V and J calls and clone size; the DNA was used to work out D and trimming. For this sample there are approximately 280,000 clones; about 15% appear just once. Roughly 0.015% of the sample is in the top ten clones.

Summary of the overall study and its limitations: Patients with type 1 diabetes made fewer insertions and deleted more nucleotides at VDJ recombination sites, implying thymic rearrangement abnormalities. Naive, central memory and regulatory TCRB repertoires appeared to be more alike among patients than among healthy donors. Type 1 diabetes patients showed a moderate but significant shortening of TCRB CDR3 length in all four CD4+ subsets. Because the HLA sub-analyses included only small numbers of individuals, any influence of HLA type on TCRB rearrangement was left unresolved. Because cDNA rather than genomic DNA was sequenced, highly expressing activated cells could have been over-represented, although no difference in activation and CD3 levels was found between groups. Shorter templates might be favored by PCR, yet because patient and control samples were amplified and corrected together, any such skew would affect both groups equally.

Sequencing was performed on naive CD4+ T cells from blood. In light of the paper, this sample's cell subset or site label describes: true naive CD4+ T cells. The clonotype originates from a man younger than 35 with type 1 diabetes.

The CDR3 in this case is CASVAGGSYEQYF. The DNA is TGTGCCAGCGTTGCGGGGGGCTCCTACGAGCAGTACTTC. The V gene is TRBV7-7 and the J gene is TRBJ2-7; TRBD2 agrees with 8 junctional bases. CDR1 and CDR2 are read off the germline V gene (reference sequence) as SSHAT and FNYEAQ. From V the trimming removes 8 bases and from J it removes 0 bases, while the gene matches leave 3 bases of the junction unaccounted for. The CDR3, from cysteine to phenylalanine, totals 13 residues. Only the CDR3 DNA stays, 39 bases, in frame from base 1. With the rest looked up from the reference TRBV7-7 and TRBJ2-7 genes rather than sequenced, the full variable domain is GAGVSQSPRYKVTKRGQDVTLRCDPISSHATLYWYQQALGQGPEFLTYFNYEAQPDKSGLPSDRFSAERPEGSISTLTIQRTEQRDSAMYRCASVAGGSYEQYFGPGTRLTVT.